Below are 31 T cell receptor beta chains sequenced from a single sample in a study of blood T cell repertoires in COVID-19. Sequencing was performed with immunoSEQ multiplex PCR; in TCRdb, only in-frame clones are kept and a portion is missing. The top ten clones hold roughly 20% of a sample with some 170,000 clones, around four fifths of them seen once. The sample was peripheral blood. All receptors come from a woman of 80 years or more with acute or convalescent COVID-19.

The chain combines TRBV9 with TRBJ2-1; weak D call: TRBD2 (5 bases). The CDR3 contains 14 residues. Trimming took off 0 bases at V and 9 bases at J, with 13 bases between the two ends. CDR1 and CDR2 (germline): SGDLS, YYNGEE. CDR3 in amino acids: CASSVAHEGSEQFF. The CDR3 DNA sequence: TGTGCCAGCAGCGTAGCTCATGAAGGGAGTGAGCAGTTCTTC.

The CDR3 DNA is TGTGCCAGCAGTCTCTCCCAGGGTTACGTTTCCTACGAGCAGTACTTC. It translates to CASSLSQGYVSYEQYF. The V and J genes are TRBV27 and TRBJ2-7; tentative D call: TRBD1 (5 bases). This CDR3 contains 16 residues. V was shortened by 5 bases and J by 1 base, with 18 bases between the two germline ends. From germline, CDR1 is MNHEY and CDR2 SMNVEV (reference sequence).

This rearrangement joins TRBV2 to TRBJ2-6; possibly TRBD2 for D (5 bases). This CDR3 region has 15 residues. Looked up from germline, CDR1 is SNHLY and CDR2 is FYNNEI. With 7 bases removed from V and 4 bases from J, the gap between germline ends came to 14 bases. Here the CDR3 DNA reads TGTGCCAGCATGCAAGATACGGGGGGGGCCAACGTCCTGACTTTC. This codes for CASMQDTGGANVLTF.

In this sample, this clone turned up a few times. The chain employs TRBV2 and TRBJ2-3, with 15 nucleotides matching TRBD2. The trim removed 11 bases at V and 5 bases at J, leaving 5 bases unmatched. This CDR3 is 14 amino acids long. The V gene's germline CDR1 is SNHLY and CDR2 FYNNEI. The CDR3 reads CARTSGGAGDTQYF. The CDR3 nucleotides are TGTGCCCGGACTAGCGGGGGGGCCGGAGATACGCAGTATTTT.

This chain links TRBV27 with TRBJ1-2; D is unclear. The CDR3 is made up of 15 amino acids. Germline CDR1 and CDR2: MNHEY and SMNVEV (reference sequence). Trimming removed 3 bases from V and 5 bases from J, with 16 bases in between. The CDR3 DNA follows: TGTGCCAGCAGTTTCCAACCCCCCGAGTATTATGGCTACACCTTC. Protein sequence: CASSFQPPEYYGYTF.

This rearrangement joins TRBV4-1 to TRBJ2-3; a weak D match, TRBD1 (5 bases). The CDR3 spans 16 residues. V gave up 2 bases and J gave up 0 bases, with 12 bases separating them. Germline CDR1 reads MGHRA; CDR2 reads YSYEKL. The DNA for the CDR3 is TGCGCCAGCAGCCAAAGGGGCCAGACTAGCACAGATACGCAGTATTTT. Amino acids: CASSQRGQTSTDTQYF.

The V and J genes are TRBV19 and TRBJ1-6; no definite D call. The ends were cut back, 3 bases at V and 7 bases at J, with 4 bases in the middle. The CDR3 loop spans 12 amino acids. CDR1 and CDR2 (germline): LNHDA, SQIVND (reference sequence). The CDR3 sequence is CASSMANSPLHF. The CDR3 DNA reads TGTGCCAGTAGTATGGCCAATTCACCCCTCCACTTT.

This chain uses TRBV7-2 with TRBJ2-3, with 8 positions matching TRBD1. Trimming took 0 bases from V and 4 from J; bases not matched to a gene: 9. The CDR3 consists of 17 residues. CDR1 is SGHTA and CDR2 is FQGNSA in the germline V gene. DNA of the CDR3: TGTGCCAGCAGCTTAGCGCACCAGGGGGCGCGTCCAGATACGCAGTATTTT. Protein: CASSLAHQGARPDTQYF.

Note on this clone: The identical CDR3 is also encoded by other nucleotide sequences in the sample. V and J are TRBV27 and TRBJ1-1; D is possibly TRBD1 (6 bases). There are 13 residues in the CDR3. V dropped 2 bases and J dropped 3 bases, with 7 bases sitting between them. The germline V gene encodes CDR1 MNHEY and CDR2 SMNVEV (reference sequence). Written as DNA, the CDR3 is TGTGCCAGCAGTTTAAACAGGGACACTGAAGCTTTCTTT. Protein: CASSLNRDTEAFF.

The chain combines TRBV2 with TRBJ2-7; a weak D match, TRBD1 (6 bases). CDR1 and CDR2 from the germline V gene are SNHLY and FYNNEI. This CDR3 spans 11 amino acids. Trimming pared 8 bases from V and 3 bases from J, leaving 8 bases between. The CDR3 DNA follows: TGTGCCAGCGGGGACATCTACGAGCAGTACTTC. It yields the protein CASGDIYEQYF.

The chain uses TRBV28 and TRBJ2-1, with 7 bases identical to TRBD2. The germline gives CDR1 MDHEN, CDR2 SYDVKM. The V gene end was trimmed by 8 bases and the J gene end by 10 bases; junction bases not matched to a gene: 8. This CDR3 is 12 amino acids long. The CDR3 sequence: CASLGLGKEQFF. CDR3 DNA sequence: TGTGCCAGCCTTGGACTAGGCAAAGAGCAGTTCTTC.

The chain employs TRBV6-6 and TRBJ1-2, with D maybe TRBD1 (5 bases). V lost 5 bases to trimming and J lost 8 bases, with 15 bases between them. The CDR3 covers 13 residues. Germline assignment: CDR1 MNHNY and CDR2 SVGAGI (reference sequence). The CDR3 nucleotides are TGTGCCAGCAGTCCCCGTCGGGGGGTCGGCTACACCTTC. Translating it yields CASSPRRGVGYTF.

The chain has TRBV5-1 and TRBJ1-6, with TRBD1 matching 10 bases. V lost 4 bases and J lost 8; bases outside the gene matches: 3. Germline CDR1 reads SGHRS; CDR2 reads YFSETQ. The CDR3 spans 14 residues. The CDR3 coding sequence is TGCGCCAGCAGCCGCGGGACAGGGGATTCACCCCTCCACTTT. As protein: CASSRGTGDSPLHF.

This chain connects TRBV7-8 to TRBJ2-7; 8 positions agree with TRBD2. There are 15 residues in the CDR3. Looked up from germline, CDR1 is SGHVS and CDR2 is FQNEAQ. V lost 0 bases and J lost 0; bases outside the gene matches: 1. CDR3 in amino acids: CASSLASGSSYEQYF. DNA of the CDR3: TGTGCCAGCAGCTTAGCGAGCGGGAGCTCCTACGAGCAGTACTTC. The full variable domain, rest sourced from reference TRBV7-8 and TRBJ2-7, is GAGVSQSPRYKVAKRGQDVALRCDPISGHVSLFWYQQALGQGPEFLTYFQNEAQLDKSGLPSDRFFAERPEGSVSTLKIQRTQQEDSAVYLCASSLASGSSYEQYFGPGTRLTVT.

The gene calls are TRBV6-5 and TRBJ1-1, with D hard to call. The CDR3 loop spans 15 amino acids. Trimming took off 0 bases at V and 8 bases at J, with 16 bases between the two ends. Germline CDR1 reads MNHEY; CDR2 reads SVGAGI. The CDR3 loop reads CASSYSMRGTKEAFF. DNA of the CDR3: TGTGCCAGCAGTTACTCGATGCGCGGAACAAAAGAAGCTTTCTTT.

This sequence joins TRBV18 and TRBJ1-1; D perhaps matches TRBD1 (6 bases). V lost 1 base, J lost 5 bases, and 8 bases lay in between. Germline loops: CDR1 KGHSH, CDR2 LQKENI. The CDR3 is 13 amino acids. In nucleotides, the CDR3 is TGTGCCAGCTCACCACGGCAGGGGACTGAAGCTTTCTTT. Its translation is CASSPRQGTEAFF.

This clone has a single count. The chain joins TRBV27 to TRBJ2-4; tentative D call: TRBD1 (5 bases). Germline lookup yields CDR1 MNHEY and CDR2 SMNVEV (reference sequence). CDR3 length equals 11 residues. The ends were cut back, 4 bases at V and 12 bases at J, with 10 bases in the middle. The CDR3 is CASSSGSTQYF. The CDR3 nucleotides are TGTGCCAGCAGTTCAGGGTCAACTCAGTACTTC.

This clone was counted between two and nine times. CDR3 protein: CASSTRWDSANQPQHF. The CDR3 bases are TGTGCCAGTAGTACGAGATGGGACAGTGCTAATCAGCCCCAGCATTTT. The chain is built from TRBV19 and TRBJ1-5, with 7 bases aligning to TRBD1. Germline-derived CDR1 and CDR2 are LNHDA and SQIVND (reference sequence). V was pared by 4 bases and J by 4 bases, with 10 bases of the junction left unmatched. The CDR3 has 16 amino acids.

The chain joins TRBV9 to TRBJ2-7, with D uncertain. V gave up 0 bases and J gave up 1 base, with 14 bases separating them. Germline V CDR1 and CDR2: SGDLS, YYNGEE. The CDR3 sequence is 16 residues long. Here the CDR3 reads CASSVGGRLASYEQYF. The CDR3 DNA sequence: TGTGCCAGCAGCGTAGGCGGCCGTCTGGCTTCCTACGAGCAGTACTTC.

CDR3: CASRIGGSYNEQFF. Written as DNA, the CDR3 is TGTGCCAGCAGAATCGGTGGTAGCTACAATGAGCAGTTCTTC. This chain uses TRBV28 with TRBJ2-1; no definite D call. The CDR3 extends over 14 amino acids. V lost 6 bases, J lost 3 bases, and 12 bases lay in between. CDR1 and CDR2 from the germline V gene are MDHEN and SYDVKM.

J is TRBJ1-3 and V is TRBV11-2; D possibly corresponds to TRBD1 (6 bases). V lost 6 bases to trimming and J lost 4 bases, with 13 bases between them. The germline gives CDR1 SGHAT, CDR2 FQNNGV. CDR3 length equals 14 residues. This CDR3 reads CASRLLGAGNTIYF. CDR3 DNA: TGTGCCAGCAGACTTCTGGGGGCGGGAAACACCATATATTTT.

This clone showed up just once. The rearrangement links TRBV6-5 to TRBJ1-2; the D gene is possibly TRBD1 (5 bases). Trimming shortened V by 6 bases and J by 6 bases, and 17 bases separated the two germline ends. Germline V gene sequence: CDR1 MNHEY, CDR2 SVGAGI. The CDR3 extends over 14 amino acids. The CDR3 loop is CASRERGFRDGYTF. CDR3 sequence (DNA): TGTGCCAGCAGGGAGCGGGGGTTCAGGGATGGCTACACCTTC.

This chain uses TRBV15 with TRBJ2-7; D is uncertain. Germline V gives CDR1 LNHNV, CDR2 YYDKDF (reference sequence). This CDR3 comprises 12 residues. V was trimmed by 0 bases and J by 7 bases, leaving 7 bases between them. The DNA of the CDR3 is TGTGCCACCAGCAGAGAAGCAGGTGAGCAGTACTTC. Protein: CATSREAGEQYF.

The V and J genes are TRBV19 and TRBJ1-4, with D possibly matching TRBD1 (5 bases). Trimming removed 6 bases from V and 0 bases from J, with 20 bases in between. Germline V lookup: CDR1 LNHDA, CDR2 SQIVND (reference sequence). There are 18 residues in the CDR3. CDR3 sequence: CASRRRQGGFATNEKLFF. In DNA, the CDR3 is TGTGCCAGTAGAAGGCGGCAGGGTGGTTTCGCAACTAATGAAAAACTGTTTTTT. The full variable domain, rest sourced from reference TRBV19 and TRBJ1-4, is DGGITQSPKYLFRKEGQNVTLSCEQNLNHDAMYWYRQDPGQGLRLIYYSQIVNDFQKGDIAEGYSVSREKKESFPLTVTSAQKNPTAFYLCASRRRQGGFATNEKLFFGSGTQLSVL.

The V call is TRBV3-1 (or the pseudogene TRBV3-2), the J call TRBJ2-1, with TRBD2 as a possible D gene (6 bases). This CDR3 is 17 amino acids long. Germline V CDR1 and CDR2: LGHDT, YNNKEL (reference sequence). V was pared by 0 bases and J by 0 bases, with 12 bases between. CDR3 amino acids: CASSQDGHGSSYNEQFF. DNA for the CDR3: TGTGCCAGCAGCCAAGATGGCCACGGGAGCTCCTACAATGAGCAGTTCTTC.

The chain recombines TRBV11-2 with TRBJ1-2, with no clear D. V dropped 5 bases and J dropped 7 bases, with 14 bases sitting between them. This CDR3 region has 13 residues. Germline-derived CDR1 and CDR2 are SGHAT and FQNNGV. The CDR3 region is CASSRNEGGGYTF. As DNA, the CDR3 is TGTGCCAGCAGCCGAAATGAGGGTGGTGGCTACACCTTC.

This clone showed up just a few times. This chain uses TRBV4-2 with TRBJ1-5; D gene ambiguous. From germline, CDR1 is LGHNA and CDR2 YNFKEQ. This CDR3 has 15 amino acids. V shed 1 base and J shed 0 bases, with 7 bases lying between them. Here the CDR3 reads CASSQVQTSNQPQHF. The CDR3 DNA follows: TGTGCCAGCAGCCAAGTACAAACTAGCAATCAGCCCCAGCATTTT.

CDR3 loop: CATRPDRSTGELFF. In DNA form, the CDR3 reads TGTGCCACCAGACCGGACAGGAGCACCGGGGAGCTGTTTTTT. The rearrangement uses TRBV24-1 and TRBJ2-2; 7 bases agree with TRBD1. Germline CDR1 and CDR2: KGHDR and SFDVKD. J gave up 4 bases and V 7 bases, and 5 bases lay outside the gene matches. This CDR3 is 14 amino acids long.

This clone appeared once. Other nucleotide sequences in the sample specify the same CDR3. The V gene is TRBV27, the J gene TRBJ2-7; a possible D gene is TRBD2 (7 bases). The CDR3 runs 14 residues. CDR1 and CDR2 from the germline V gene are MNHEY and SMNVEV (reference sequence). The V end lost 0 bases, the J end lost 2 bases, and 8 bases lay between the germline ends. The CDR3 here is CASSLSRGPYEQYF. DNA of the CDR3: TGTGCCAGCAGTTTATCGCGGGGGCCCTACGAGCAGTACTTC.

The chain employs TRBV4-2 and TRBJ1-5; D is unclear. This CDR3 region has 16 residues. The V gene's germline CDR1 is LGHNA and CDR2 YNFKEQ. V was shortened by 0 bases and J by 5 bases, with 14 bases between the two germline ends. Here the CDR3 DNA reads TGTGCCAGCAGCCAAGATCTAATTCCGGCGGATCAGCCCCAGCATTTT. This codes for CASSQDLIPADQPQHF.

For this clone: Mismatch with germline at one junction end may stem from a read error. The chain employs TRBV10-3 and TRBJ1-2; 11 nucleotides agree with TRBD1. CDR1 is ENHRY, CDR2 SYGVKD, per germline. The CDR3 is made up of 16 amino acids. CDR3 sequence reads: CAIRESRTGGFYGYTF. The CDR3 DNA sequence: TGTGCCATCCGTGAGAGTCGGACAGGGGGCTTCTATGGCTACACCTTC.